The 8 T cell receptor beta chains below were found in one sample sequenced in a study of blood T cell repertoires in COVID-19. Sequencing used immunoSEQ multiplex PCR; TCRdb keeps in-frame clones, though not all of them. The table includes about 320,000 clones, 75% to 90% detected once. Sequencing was performed on PBMCs or T cells enriched from blood (not recorded which). Every receptor here comes from a man in his sixties who had recovered from COVID-19.

The chain has TRBV29-1 and TRBJ1-1, with no clear D. This CDR3 is built from 17 residues. From germline, CDR1 is SQVTM and CDR2 ANQGSEA. V was trimmed by 1 base and J by 3 bases, leaving 21 bases between them. The CDR3 sequence is CSVEGLVLGRGYTEAFF. The CDR3 coding sequence is TGCAGCGTTGAAGGTTTGGTTTTAGGGCGGGGATACACTGAAGCTTTCTTT.

Only one count was recorded for this clone. This chain uses TRBV7-2 with TRBJ1-4, with TRBD1 matching over 8 bases. The CDR3 totals 14 residues. The germline V gene has CDR1 SGHTA and CDR2 FQGNSA. J was trimmed by 6 bases and V by 5 bases; bases with no gene match: 5. Here the CDR3 DNA reads TGTGCCAGCAGCCCAGGGGGCGGGTATGAAAAACTGTTTTTT. It specifies CASSPGGGYEKLFF.

This chain connects TRBV5-6 to TRBJ2-5; D gene uncertain. Germline V CDR1 and CDR2: SGHDT, YYEEEE. CDR3 length: 14 residues. V was pared by 0 bases and J by 0 bases, with 6 bases between. The DNA of the CDR3 is TGTGCCAGCAGCTTGGACTATAACCAAGAGACCCAGTACTTC. Translated: CASSLDYNQETQYF. Filled out from reference TRBV5-6 and TRBJ2-5, the complete variable domain reads DAGVTQSPTHLIKTRGQQVTLRCSPKSGHDTVSWYQQALGQGPQFIFQYYEEEERQRGNFPDRFSGHQFPNYSSELNVNALLLGDSALYLCASSLDYNQETQYFGPGTRLLVL.

This chain links TRBV7-9 with TRBJ2-5; tentatively, D is TRBD1 (5 bases). CDR1 is SEHNR, CDR2 FQNEAQ, per germline (reference sequence). Trimming left V 3 bases short and J 5 bases short, with 10 bases between. CDR3 length: 13 amino acids. Here the CDR3 reads CASSFPGRETQYF. The CDR3 DNA follows: TGTGCCAGCAGCTTCCCAGGGCGGGAGACCCAGTACTTC.

The chain employs TRBV24-1 and TRBJ1-2, with D uncertain. From germline, CDR1 is KGHDR and CDR2 SFDVKD. The V and J ends lost 4 bases and 0 bases respectively, with 8 bases between them. This CDR3 spans 14 amino acids. In DNA, the CDR3 is TGTGCCACCAGTGACAGAAAAGCTAACTATGGCTACACCTTC. As protein: CATSDRKANYGYTF.

The chain joins TRBV4-1 to TRBJ2-3; TRBD1 might be the D (6 bases). This CDR3 is 15 amino acids long. The germline gives CDR1 MGHRA, CDR2 YSYEKL. Deletions cut 1 base from V and 1 base from J, with 9 bases between. CDR3 region: CASSQGAGGTDTQYF. The CDR3 region has the DNA TGCGCCAGCAGCCAAGGGGCAGGGGGCACAGATACGCAGTATTTT.

This clone is a singleton in its sample. The V call is TRBV11-3, the J call TRBJ2-7; 8 bases match TRBD2. Unmatched junction bases numbered 11, after V lost 5 bases and J lost 8 bases. CDR1 is SGHNT and CDR2 is YENEEA in the germline V gene. This CDR3 has 14 amino acids. The CDR3 DNA is TGTGCCAGCAGCCAAGGAAGCGGGGGAGATAAGCAGTACTTC. Its translation: CASSQGSGGDKQYF. Filled out from reference TRBV11-3 and TRBJ2-7, the complete variable domain reads EAGVVQSPRYKIIEKKQPVAFWCNPISGHNTLYWYLQNLGQGPELLIRYENEEAVDDSQLPKDRFSAERLKGVDSTLKIQPAELGDSAVYLCASSQGSGGDKQYFGPGTRLTVT.

The V call is TRBV5-4, the J call TRBJ2-1, with 10 bases fitting TRBD2. From germline, CDR1 is SGHNT and CDR2 YYREEE (reference sequence). This CDR3 spans 16 amino acids. V lost 4 bases, J lost 3 bases, and 7 bases stayed unmatched. Here the CDR3 DNA reads TGTGCCAGCAGCAAAGACGGACTAGCGGTCTACAATGAGCAGTTCTTC. It yields the protein CASSKDGLAVYNEQFF. The full variable domain, rest sourced from reference TRBV5-4 and TRBJ2-1, is ETGVTQSPTHLIKTRGQQVTLRCSSQSGHNTVSWYQQALGQGPQFIFQYYREEENGRGNFPPRFSGLQFPNYSSELNVNALELDDSALYLCASSKDGLAVYNEQFFGPGTRLTVL.